These 26 T cell receptor beta chains were all obtained from the same sample, sequenced in a study of molecular identifiers for immune sequencing clone quantification. Each CDR3 protein gets one entry after TCRdb re-called the PCR reads with MiXCR. The sample lists roughly 71,000 distinct CDR3 sequences, about 18% seen once, with roughly 1.5% in the top ten. Specimen: naive CD8+ T cells from blood, with Jurkat cell RNA spiked in. Subset indicated: FACS-sorted CD8+CD4-CCR7+CD45RA+ naive T cells. Receptor source: a human donor in good health. Some libraries in this study had Jurkat cell RNA spiked in.

Worth noting for this clonotype: A read error is possible here, since a much larger clone lies one base away. This is likely a read error, given that the CDR3 carries no conserved phenylalanine or tryptophan at its end. This chain links TRBV12-3 or TRBV12-4 with TRBJ2-2, with D possibly matching TRBD2 (6 bases). The CDR3 contains 14 residues. Trimming left V 3 bases short and J 4 bases short, with 9 bases between. CDR3: CASSFAGSTGELFL. The CDR3 bases are TGTGCCAGCAGTTTTGCCGGGAGCACCGGGGAGCTGTTTCTT.

The chain joins TRBV7-9 to TRBJ2-5; TRBD2 agrees at 8 bases. V lost 8 bases to trimming and J lost 5 bases; unmatched junction nucleotides: 10. This CDR3 comprises 14 residues. Germline V gives CDR1 SEHNR, CDR2 FQNEAQ (reference sequence). CDR3 DNA: TGTGCCAGCCGGGAGGGACACCGGTCGGAGACCCAGTACTTC. It yields the protein CASREGHRSETQYF.

CDR3: CASSNGLRGPQHF. CDR3 DNA sequence: TGTGCCAGTAGTAACGGACTGCGGGGGCCCCAGCATTTT. V gene TRBV19 combines with J gene TRBJ1-5; D uncertain. This CDR3 contains 13 residues. V was clipped by 4 bases and J by 9 bases, with 13 bases between them. Per germline, CDR1 LNHDA and CDR2 SQIVND (reference sequence).

This clonotype was recorded at least ten times. V gene TRBV14 combines with J gene TRBJ2-7; D not resolved. The germline V and J ends were trimmed by 1 base and 2 bases, with 9 bases remaining between them. The CDR3 has 14 residues. Per the germline V gene, CDR1 is SGHDN and CDR2 is FVKESK. CDR3 in amino acids: CASSQGHLAYEQYF. CDR3 nucleotides: TGTGCCAGCAGCCAAGGCCACCTAGCCTACGAGCAGTACTTC.

In this sample, this clonotype turned up many times. The rearrangement joins TRBV3-1 to TRBJ2-3; 9 bases are shared with TRBD2. The V and J ends lost 1 base and 0 bases, in that order; junction bases with no gene match: 5. The CDR3 consists of 17 residues. Germline V gives CDR1 LGHDT, CDR2 YNNKEL (reference sequence). This CDR3 is CASSQAGLAASTDTQYF. The CDR3 DNA is TGTGCCAGCAGCCAAGCGGGACTAGCAGCCAGCACAGATACGCAGTATTTT.

This clonotype was counted ten times or more. V usage is TRBV7-8 and J usage is TRBJ2-3; D unresolved. CDR1 SGHVS and CDR2 FQNEAQ come from the germline V gene. The CDR3 has 13 residues. Trimming left V 2 bases short and J 6 bases short, with 9 bases between. The CDR3 loop is CASSLSLSDTQYF. The CDR3 DNA sequence: TGTGCCAGCAGCTTATCTCTCTCGGATACGCAGTATTTT.

This clonotype was counted at least ten times. This chain links TRBV6-2 or TRBV6-3 with TRBJ2-1, with D possibly being TRBD1 (5 bases). V lost 2 bases and J 8 bases, leaving 13 bases between the germline ends. CDR1 and CDR2 from the germline V gene are MNHEY and SVGEGT. The CDR3 has 14 residues. CDR3 DNA sequence: TGTGCCAGCAGTTACATTTTAGGGGCGGATGAGCAGTTCTTC. Protein sequence: CASSYILGADEQFF.

This clonotype was counted ten times or more. Here the CDR3 DNA reads TGTGCCATCAGTGCAGGGACTACTGGAAACACCATATATTTT. Translated, it gives CAISAGTTGNTIYF. The J gene is TRBJ1-3, the V gene TRBV10-3; the D gene is possibly TRBD1 (5 bases). The CDR3 has 14 residues. Germline lookup yields CDR1 ENHRY and CDR2 SYGVKD. V was shortened by 4 bases and J by 2 bases, with 9 bases between the two germline ends.

This clonotype was detected only once. Possible read error: a much larger clone is one base away. The chain has TRBV6-4 and TRBJ2-3, with D perhaps TRBD2 (5 bases). This CDR3 spans 14 amino acids. Germline values: CDR1 MRHNA, CDR2 SNTAGT. The CDR3 region is CAGSDFFGADTQYF. In DNA, the CDR3 is TGTGCCGGCAGTGACTTCTTCGGGGCAGATACGCAGTATTTT.

This clonotype came up many times. V usage is TRBV7-8 and J usage is TRBJ2-1, with D tentatively TRBD2 (5 bases). Trimming cost V 1 base and J 9 bases, with 13 bases left between them. Germline V gene lookup returns CDR1 SGHVS and CDR2 FQNEAQ. This CDR3 has 14 amino acids. Here the CDR3 DNA reads TGTGCCAGCAGCTTAGTGGGAGTATTTGGTGAGCAGTTCTTC. Residues: CASSLVGVFGEQFF.

As to this clonotype: A much larger clone differs by one base, so this may be a read error. The chain is built from TRBV6-5 and TRBJ2-1; D is unresolved. CDR3 length: 14 residues. Germline V lookup: CDR1 MNHEY, CDR2 SVGAGI. Trimming removed 2 bases from V and 4 bases from J, with 9 bases in between. The CDR3 protein is CASSYDPFYNEQFF. CDR3 sequence (DNA): TGTGCCAGCAGTTACGATCCATTTTACAATGAGCAGTTCTTC.

This clonotype was found many times. Sequence at one end of the junction differs from germline and may be a read error. The chain joins TRBV28 to TRBJ2-4; TRBD1 agrees at 8 bases. CDR1 and CDR2 (germline): MDHEN, SYDVKM. CDR3 size: 13 residues. The CDR3 region has the DNA TGTGCCAGCAGTTTCTCGGACAGGGCTGTACCGATCTTC. Its protein is CASSFSDRAVPIF.

This clonotype was seen repeatedly, ten times or more. This chain joins TRBV19 and TRBJ2-6; 10 bases map to TRBD2. The length of the CDR3 is 21 residues. Unmatched junction bases numbered 16, after V lost 5 bases and J lost 0 bases. CDR1 is LNHDA, CDR2 SQIVND, per germline (reference sequence). The CDR3, as DNA: TGTGCCAGTAGTGGAACAGGGGAGATTGCTAGCGGGAGCTCTGGGGCCAACGTCCTGACTTTC. As protein: CASSGTGEIASGSSGANVLTF. Looking up the rest from reference TRBV19 and TRBJ2-6 gives the full variable domain: DGGITQSPKYLFRKEGQNVTLSCEQNLNHDAMYWYRQDPGQGLRLIYYSQIVNDFQKGDIAEGYSVSREKKESFPLTVTSAQKNPTAFYLCASSGTGEIASGSSGANVLTFGAGSRLTVL.

This clonotype occurred a few times. This could be a read error, since a much larger clone is one nucleotide away. The chain has TRBV7-9 and TRBJ2-7; no reliable D call. The V end lost 5 bases, the J end lost 0 bases, and 17 bases lay between the germline ends. The CDR3 has 16 residues. Germline V gene data show CDR1 as SEHNR and CDR2 as FQNEAQ (reference sequence). The CDR3 DNA follows: TGTGCCAGCAGCCCGGAAAAAAGCTCCAGCTCCTACGAGCAGTACTTC. It is translated as CASSPEKSSSSYEQYF.

Comments on this clonotype: A read error is possible here, since a much larger clone lies one base away. The chain has TRBV11-3 and TRBJ2-7, with D perhaps matching TRBD1 (6 bases). Germline CDR1 SGHNT, CDR2 YENEEA. This CDR3 is 13 amino acids long. Trimming took off 7 bases at V and 2 bases at J, with 12 bases between the two ends. Here the CDR3 reads CASNPTGTYEQYF. DNA for the CDR3: TGTGCCAGCAACCCGACAGGAACCTACGAGCAGTACTTC.

Points on this clonotype: At one end the junction does not follow the germline gene, possibly because of a read error. The chain couples TRBV12-3 or TRBV12-4 to TRBJ2-1; D is perhaps TRBD1 (6 bases). CDR3 size: 14 residues. As DNA, the CDR3 is TGTGCCAGCAGCCTGGGGACAACCTACGATGAGCAGTTCTTC. This gives the protein CASSLGTTYDEQFF.

This clonotype was recorded at least ten times. This chain connects TRBV27 to TRBJ2-3; unclear D gene. Per the germline V gene, CDR1 is MNHEY and CDR2 is SMNVEV (reference sequence). Deletions cut 0 bases from V and 6 bases from J, with 13 bases between. The CDR3 extends over 15 amino acids. The CDR3, as DNA: TGTGCCAGCAGTTTATCTAGTTATGGCTTGGATACGCAGTATTTT. Translated, it gives CASSLSSYGLDTQYF.

A word on this clonotype: Given a much more abundant clone one base away, this may be a read error. This rearrangement joins TRBV27 to TRBJ1-3; D call uncertain. The CDR3 runs 13 residues. Per the germline V gene, CDR1 is MNHEY and CDR2 is SMNVEV (reference sequence). The CDR3: CASTQSPGNTIHF. DNA for the CDR3: TGTGCCAGCACCCAAAGTCCGGGAAACACCATACATTTT.

The V and J genes are TRBV14 and TRBJ1-1; TRBD1 agrees at 9 bases. Per germline, CDR1 SGHDN and CDR2 FVKESK. With V trimmed by 8 bases and J by 4 bases, 8 bases remained unmatched. The CDR3 extends over 14 amino acids. The chain's CDR3 is CASLRTGDSTEAFF. DNA of the CDR3: TGTGCCAGCTTGAGGACAGGGGATAGCACTGAAGCTTTCTTT.

With regard to this clonotype: Germline and junction disagree at one end, which may indicate a read error. CDR3 region: CACSLETYQPQHF. The CDR3 DNA sequence: TGTGCCTGCAGCTTAGAAACGTATCAGCCCCAGCATTTT. V and J are TRBV11-2 and TRBJ1-5; D is undetermined. Germline V gene sequence: CDR1 SGHAT, CDR2 FQNNGV. The CDR3 is 13 residues long.

This clonotype has ten or more counts. The CDR3 DNA is TGTGCCAGCAGCTTAGCTGGGATCACAGATACGCAGTATTTT. Its translation is CASSLAGITDTQYF. This rearrangement joins TRBV7-9 to TRBJ2-3; D remains unclear. Trimming stripped 0 bases from V and 2 bases from J, with 6 bases between. Germline CDR1 is SEHNR and CDR2 is FQNEAQ (reference sequence). The CDR3 is 14 amino acids.

This clonotype was observed at least ten times. This chain uses TRBV5-6 with TRBJ1-1; D is unclear. In germline, CDR1 is SGHDT, CDR2 YYEEEE. With 3 bases removed from V and 2 bases from J, the gap between germline ends came to 8 bases. The CDR3 has 13 residues. The CDR3 DNA sequence: TGTGCCAGCAGCTCCGGATCAAACACTGAAGCTTTCTTT. The encoded protein is CASSSGSNTEAFF.

In its sample, this clonotype was seen many times. The V gene is TRBV20-1, the J gene TRBJ2-3, with D perhaps TRBD1 (5 bases). CDR1 DFQATT and CDR2 SNEGSKA come from the germline V gene (reference sequence). Between the trimmed V and J ends, which lost 0 bases and 0 bases, there was a span of 10 bases. The length of the CDR3 is 15 residues. CDR3 DNA: TGCAGTGCTAGAGATCTCAGGGCTAGCACAGATACGCAGTATTTT. It translates to CSARDLRASTDTQYF.

V gene TRBV7-9 combines with J gene TRBJ2-1, with 13 bases lining up with TRBD2. Germline CDR1 is SEHNR and CDR2 is FQNEAQ (reference sequence). CDR3 size: 19 residues. Germline trimming cut 5 bases from V and 6 bases from J; bases unmatched to any gene: 16. CDR3 loop: CASSRTSGSSLAPSNEQFF. The CDR3 DNA is TGTGCCAGCAGCCGGACTAGCGGGAGCTCATTGGCCCCCTCCAATGAGCAGTTCTTC.

This clonotype was recorded many times. V is TRBV5-1 and J is TRBJ2-7; D call uncertain. The germline V gene encodes CDR1 SGHRS and CDR2 YFSETQ. The V end lost 0 bases, the J end lost 6 bases, and 10 bases lay between the germline ends. The CDR3 runs 13 residues. The CDR3 DNA sequence: TGCGCCAGCAGCTTGGTTAGTCTTTCCGAGCAGTACTTC. It yields the protein CASSLVSLSEQYF.

Concerning this clonotype itself: A much larger clone differs by one base, so this may be a read error. The V call is TRBV27, the J call TRBJ2-7, with D unclear. The CDR3 is 14 residues long. The germline gives CDR1 MNHEY, CDR2 SMNVEV (reference sequence). This CDR3 is CASSFDGYSYEQCF. In DNA, the CDR3 is TGTGCCAGCAGTTTTGACGGCTACTCCTACGAGCAGTGCTTC.